This entry concerns a single T cell receptor beta chain. What it binds is not known. The data derive from a study of cytomegalovirus exposure and HLA in healthy donors. Germline CDR1 reads MDHEN; CDR2 reads SYDVKM. The CDR3 totals 15 residues. V lost 5 bases, J lost 2 bases, and 7 bases stayed unmatched. Vbeta (60) and Jbeta (13) primers were used in the PCR. TCRdb's table, derived via immunoSEQ multiplex PCR, lists solely in-frame clones and lacks some. Here the sample spans around 110,000 clones, 77% being singletons. Study findings and constraints: For most TCR beta V segments, an earlier analysis put the productive rate at about 87% or about 30% of the time. In a later analysis, compared with equally common non-associated chains, HLA-associated beta chains were more expanded.

The specimen was PBMCs. This clonotype was obtained from a male donor in good health and CMV-seronegative. V usage is TRBV28 and J usage is TRBJ2-7, with 9 bases matching TRBD2. CDR3 sequence: CASSRSGLAPYEQYF. CDR3 in DNA: TGTGCCAGCAGTAGATCGGGACTAGCACCCTACGAGCAGTACTTC.